A single sample is the source of the 9 T cell receptor beta chains below, sequenced in a study of cytomegalovirus exposure and HLA in healthy donors. TCRdb's copy holds only in-frame clones and misses some; the assay was immunoSEQ multiplex PCR. The sample records over 55,000 clones, around nine tenths being singletons. What was sequenced was PBMCs. The receptor source for this set is a man aged 18-30 years in good health and CMV-seronegative.

There are a few counts of this clone. V usage is TRBV28 and J usage is TRBJ1-4; tentative D call: TRBD1 (5 bases). Germline V gene sequence: CDR1 MDHEN, CDR2 SYDVKM. There are 12 residues in the CDR3. The ends were cut back, 7 bases at V and 8 bases at J, with 11 bases in the middle. The CDR3 DNA follows: TGTGCCAGCAACGCGGGGGACGAAAAACTGTTTTTT. Its protein is CASNAGDEKLFF.

This chain joins TRBV7-9 and TRBJ2-3; D ambiguous. V lost 5 bases, J lost 1 base, and 13 bases lay in between. This CDR3 contains 15 residues. Germline CDR1 SEHNR, CDR2 FQNEAQ (reference sequence). The DNA for the CDR3 is TGTGCCAGCAGCCAAGACCAGGATGGCACAGATACGCAGTATTTT. Its protein product is CASSQDQDGTDTQYF. Variable domain in full (rest from reference TRBV7-9 and TRBJ2-3): DTGVSQNPRHKITKRGQNVTFRCDPISEHNRLYWYRQTLGQGPEFLTYFQNEAQLEKSRLLSDRFSAERPKGSFSTLEIQRTEQGDSAMYLCASSQDQDGTDTQYFGPGTRLTVL.

V gene TRBV15 combines with J gene TRBJ1-3; D might be TRBD1 (6 bases). CDR3 length equals 14 residues. Germline-derived CDR1 and CDR2 are LNHNV and YYDKDF (reference sequence). V lost 1 base to trimming and J lost 2 bases, with 6 bases between them. This chain's CDR3 is CATSRGQAGNTIYF. In nucleotides, the CDR3 is TGTGCCACCAGCAGAGGACAGGCTGGAAACACCATATATTTT.

The chain links TRBV11-2 to TRBJ2-2; D might be TRBD1 (5 bases). In germline, CDR1 is SGHAT, CDR2 FQNNGV. CDR3 length: 15 residues. The germline V and J ends were trimmed by 1 base and 3 bases, with 9 bases remaining between them. The DNA of the CDR3 is TGTGCCAGCAGCTTAGCCAGGGCCTACACCGGGGAGCTGTTTTTT. Translation gives CASSLARAYTGELFF. Combining the CDR3 with reference TRBV11-2 and TRBJ2-2 gives the whole variable domain EAGVAQSPRYKIIEKRQSVAFWCNPISGHATLYWYQQILGQGPKLLIQFQNNGVVDDSQLPKDRFSAERLKGVDSTLKIQPAKLEDSAVYLCASSLARAYTGELFFGEGSRLTVL.

The sample holds a few counts of this clone. Other DNA sequences from this sample encode an identical CDR3 as well. J is TRBJ2-7 and V is TRBV29-1, with 8 bases identical to TRBD2. The CDR3 is 13 amino acids. The V gene end was trimmed by 3 bases and the J gene end by 1 base; junction bases not matched to a gene: 2. Germline V lookup: CDR1 SQVTM, CDR2 ANQGSEA. The CDR3 region has the DNA TGCAGCGTTGATTCGGGGGGGTCCTACGAGCAGTACTTC. This codes for CSVDSGGSYEQYF.

The chain is built from TRBV5-1 and TRBJ1-1; D might be TRBD1 (5 bases). The V and J ends lost 4 bases and 2 bases respectively, with 9 bases between them. Germline CDR1 and CDR2: SGHRS and YFSETQ. The CDR3 extends over 13 amino acids. The CDR3 loop reads CASSPRVNTEAFF. The CDR3 DNA reads TGCGCCAGCAGCCCCAGGGTTAACACTGAAGCTTTCTTT.

The chain is built from TRBV14 and TRBJ1-4; a weak D match, TRBD1 (6 bases). Per germline, CDR1 SGHDN and CDR2 FVKESK. Trimming pared 2 bases from V and 5 bases from J, leaving 12 bases between. The CDR3 covers 15 residues. The CDR3 DNA follows: TGTGCCAGCAGCCAATTACAGGGACCAAATGAAAAACTGTTTTTT. This codes for CASSQLQGPNEKLFF.

The V gene is TRBV5-8, the J gene TRBJ2-7, with 10 bases lining up with TRBD2. The germline gives CDR1 SGHTS, CDR2 YDEGEE. V shed 4 bases and J 7 bases; nucleotides not matched to a gene: 5. The CDR3 is made up of 13 amino acids. CDR3 bases: TGTGCCAGCAGCCCGAGACTAGCGGGTGAGCAGTACTTC. Protein: CASSPRLAGEQYF.

J is TRBJ2-5 and V is TRBV29-1, with TRBD1 identical over 8 bases. CDR1 and CDR2 from the germline V gene are SQVTM and ANQGSEA. Unmatched junction bases numbered 4, after V lost 2 bases and J lost 5 bases. CDR3 length: 13 amino acids. CDR3 nucleotides: TGCAGCGTTGAACCAGGGGGCGCGGAGACCCAGTACTTC. Translated, it gives CSVEPGGAETQYF.